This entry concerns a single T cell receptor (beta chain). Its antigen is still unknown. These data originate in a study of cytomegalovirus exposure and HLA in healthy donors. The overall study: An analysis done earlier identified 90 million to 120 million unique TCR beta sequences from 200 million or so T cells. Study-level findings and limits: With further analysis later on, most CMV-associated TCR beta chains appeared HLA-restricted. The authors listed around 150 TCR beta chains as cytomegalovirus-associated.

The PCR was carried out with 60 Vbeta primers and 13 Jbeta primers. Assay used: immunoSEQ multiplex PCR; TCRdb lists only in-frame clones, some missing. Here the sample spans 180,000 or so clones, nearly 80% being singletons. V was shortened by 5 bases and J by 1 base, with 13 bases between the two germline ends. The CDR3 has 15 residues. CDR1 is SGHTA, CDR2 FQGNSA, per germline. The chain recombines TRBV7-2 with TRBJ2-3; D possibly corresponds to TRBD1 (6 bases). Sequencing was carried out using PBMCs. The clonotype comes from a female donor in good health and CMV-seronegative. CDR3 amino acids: CASSATGQRTDTQYF. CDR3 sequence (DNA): TGTGCCAGCAGCGCCACAGGGCAACGCACAGATACGCAGTATTTT. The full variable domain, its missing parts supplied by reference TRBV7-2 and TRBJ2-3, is GAGVSQSPSNKVTEKGKDVELRCDPISGHTALYWYRQSLGQGLEFLIYFQGNSAPDKSGLPSDRFSAERTGGSVSTLTIQRTQQEDSAVYLCASSATGQRTDTQYFGPGTRLTVL.